This TCR beta chain stems from a study of Ad26.COV2.S vaccination and SARS-CoV-2 variants. Study information: Donor participated within the Ad26.COV2.S arm of the COV1001 trial.

Treatment reported: around 19 received Ad26.COV2.S at low or high dose, single or two shots; five or six received placebo; per-sample allocation not given. At day 63 after the first vaccine or placebo injection, samples were drawn. The CDR3 runs to 16 residues. V was shortened by 5 bases and J by 2 bases, with 18 bases between the two germline ends. Germline-derived CDR1 and CDR2 are LNHDA and SQIVND (reference sequence). The protocol was immunoSEQ multiplex PCR, while the TCRdb copy is restricted to in-frame clones and leaves out a portion. This sample yields hundreds of thousands of clones, of which roughly nine tenths are seen a single time; 6.4% belongs to the top ten. General observations from the study: It was found that vaccine and placebo recipients had similar non-spike TCR breadth. It was reported that spike-specific CD8+ and CD4+ T cell responses were substantially broad after vaccination.

On this clone: The antigen is not known.

The sequences come from peripheral blood, collected in a trial of Ad26.COV2.S vaccine versus placebo. V is TRBV19 and J is TRBJ1-1; no definite D call. The receptor's source is a person between 18 and 60 years old who received the Ad26.COV2.S COVID-19 vaccine or a placebo. CDR3 in amino acids: CASSLGFQVFNTEAFF. The CDR3 DNA follows: TGTGCCAGTAGTTTGGGTTTTCAGGTTTTTAACACTGAAGCTTTCTTT.